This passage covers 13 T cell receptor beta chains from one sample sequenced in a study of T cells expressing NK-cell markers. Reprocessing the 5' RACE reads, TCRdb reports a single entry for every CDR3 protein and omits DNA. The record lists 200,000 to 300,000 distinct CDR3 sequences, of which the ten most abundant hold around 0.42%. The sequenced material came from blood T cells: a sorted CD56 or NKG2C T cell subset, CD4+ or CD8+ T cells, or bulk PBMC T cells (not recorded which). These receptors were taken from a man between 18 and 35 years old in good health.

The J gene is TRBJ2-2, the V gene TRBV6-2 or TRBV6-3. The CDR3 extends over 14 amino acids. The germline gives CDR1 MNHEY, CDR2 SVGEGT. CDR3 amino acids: CASSFRSSAGELFF.

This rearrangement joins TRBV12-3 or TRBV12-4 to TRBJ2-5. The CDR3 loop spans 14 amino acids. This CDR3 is CASSWARVAETQYF.

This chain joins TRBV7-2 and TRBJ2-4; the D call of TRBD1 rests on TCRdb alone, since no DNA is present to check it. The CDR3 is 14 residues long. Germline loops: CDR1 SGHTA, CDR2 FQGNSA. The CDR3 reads CASSLGGGYNIQYF.

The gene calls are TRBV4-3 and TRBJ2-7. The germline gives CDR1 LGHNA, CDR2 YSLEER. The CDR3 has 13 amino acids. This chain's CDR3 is CASSQDGRSEQYF.

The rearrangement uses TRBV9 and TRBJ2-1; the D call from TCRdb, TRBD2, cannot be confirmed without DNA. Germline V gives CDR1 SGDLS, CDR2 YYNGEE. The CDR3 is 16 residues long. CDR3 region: CASSPLMLAGGNEQFF.

This CDR3 is CASRTTVTKNIQYF. The genes are TRBV6-5 and TRBJ2-4; lacking DNA, the TRBD1 call made by TCRdb goes unchecked. The CDR3 has 14 amino acids. CDR1 is MNHEY, CDR2 SVGAGI, per germline.

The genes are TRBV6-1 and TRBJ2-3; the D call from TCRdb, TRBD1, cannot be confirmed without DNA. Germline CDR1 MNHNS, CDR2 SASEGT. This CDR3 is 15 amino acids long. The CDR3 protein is CAVGRNPGRSDTQYF.

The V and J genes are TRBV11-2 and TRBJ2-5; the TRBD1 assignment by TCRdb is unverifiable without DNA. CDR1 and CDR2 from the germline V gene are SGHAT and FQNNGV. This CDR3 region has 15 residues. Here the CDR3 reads CASSLRGWAQETQYF.

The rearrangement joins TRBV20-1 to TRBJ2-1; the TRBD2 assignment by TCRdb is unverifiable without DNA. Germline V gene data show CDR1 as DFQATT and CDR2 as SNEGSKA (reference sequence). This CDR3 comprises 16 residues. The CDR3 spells CSALKRWLAGGDEQFF.

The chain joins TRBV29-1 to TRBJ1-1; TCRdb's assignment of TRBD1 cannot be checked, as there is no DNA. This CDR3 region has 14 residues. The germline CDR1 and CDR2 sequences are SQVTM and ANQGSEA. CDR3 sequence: CSVVRQGKHTEAFF. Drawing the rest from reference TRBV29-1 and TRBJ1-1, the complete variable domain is SAVISQKPSRDICQRGTSLTIQCQVDSQVTMMFWYRQQPGQSLTLIATANQGSEATYESGFVIDKFPISRPNLTFSTLTVSNMSPEDSSIYLCSVVRQGKHTEAFFGQGTRLTVV.

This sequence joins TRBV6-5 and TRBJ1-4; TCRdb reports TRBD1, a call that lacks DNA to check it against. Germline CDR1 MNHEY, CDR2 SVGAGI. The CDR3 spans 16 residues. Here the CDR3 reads CASSPRLWGAGEKLFF.

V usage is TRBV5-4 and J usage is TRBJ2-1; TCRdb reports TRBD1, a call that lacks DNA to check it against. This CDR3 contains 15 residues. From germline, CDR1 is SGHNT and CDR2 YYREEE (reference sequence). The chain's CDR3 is CASSFQGVSYNEQFF.

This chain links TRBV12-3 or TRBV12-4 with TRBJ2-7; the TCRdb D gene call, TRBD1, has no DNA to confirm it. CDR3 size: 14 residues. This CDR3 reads CASSPGQPPYEQYF.